The clone carrying this T cell receptor (beta chain) occurred a few times. The antigen remains unidentified. About 120 mL of blood, on average, came from one heparinised draw per donor. Isolation of CD4+ naive, central memory, regulatory and stem cell-like memory cells was achieved by sorting via CD45RO/CCR7/CD25/CD127/CD95/CD27. This entry comes from a study of beta chain features in type 1 diabetes. V shed 6 bases and J shed 5 bases, with 16 bases lying between them. CDR1 and CDR2 from the germline V gene are SGHTA and FQGNSA. The CDR3 has 14 amino acids. The study reverse transcribed the entire isolated RNA, so it sequenced expressed TCRB transcripts. Libraries were prepared by immunoSEQ multiplex PCR; TCRdb keeps only in-frame clonotypes and omits some of them. The data show about 650,000 clones, 9.5% to 15% seen once. The study, taken as a whole, reports: PCR might favor shorter templates, but any such skew would affect patients and controls equally. Moderate yet significant TCRB CDR3 shortening was seen in Type 1 diabetes patients in all four CD4+ subsets.

The V and J genes are TRBV7-2 and TRBJ2-5, with D unresolved. This clonotype was obtained from a man aged 25-45 years with type 1 diabetes. Source material: naive CD4+ T cells from blood. In nucleotides, the CDR3 is TGTGCCAGCAGTCGGTCGGGCAGCGCGGAGACCCAGTACTTC. Translated, it gives CASSRSGSAETQYF.